Following are 15 T cell receptor beta chains from one sample sequenced in a study of shared clonotypes between healthy human individuals. Data came from immunoSEQ multiplex PCR; TCRdb stores just in-frame clones and leaves some out. The sample consists of under 2.5 million clones, around 93% of them appearing once. Sequences were obtained from naive CD4+ T cells from PBMCs. Subset indicated: CD45RA+ positively selected. The receptors here all came from a man aged 18 to 30 in good health. Some clones in this sample may be carry-over from other donors' samples.

The V and J genes are TRBV4-1 and TRBJ2-1; no clear D gene. The CDR3 contains 15 residues. From germline, CDR1 is MGHRA and CDR2 YSYEKL. V lost 1 base, J lost 3 bases, and 10 bases lay in between. CDR3: CASSQGAYDYNEQFF. The CDR3 nucleotides read TGCGCCAGCAGCCAAGGCGCGTACGACTACAATGAGCAGTTCTTC.

The V call is TRBV5-4, the J call TRBJ2-1; 7 nucleotides line up with TRBD2. This CDR3 is 15 amino acids long. V trimming: 3 bases; J trimming: 8 bases; junction bases outside the gene matches: 11. From germline, CDR1 is SGHNT and CDR2 YYREEE (reference sequence). CDR3 residues: CASSSGLGSSYEQFF. CDR3 sequence (DNA): TGTGCCAGCAGCTCCGGACTAGGCTCCTCCTATGAGCAGTTCTTC.

The V gene is TRBV7-8, the J gene TRBJ1-5; the D gene is possibly TRBD1 (5 bases). Per the germline V gene, CDR1 is SGHVS and CDR2 is FQNEAQ. The ends were cut back, 6 bases at V and 5 bases at J, with 23 bases in the middle. The CDR3 is 17 amino acids. The CDR3: CASREGTVGASDQPQHF. In DNA form, the CDR3 reads TGTGCCAGCAGGGAGGGGACTGTCGGTGCCTCGGATCAGCCCCAGCATTTT. Combining the CDR3 with reference TRBV7-8 and TRBJ1-5 gives the whole variable domain GAGVSQSPRYKVAKRGQDVALRCDPISGHVSLFWYQQALGQGPEFLTYFQNEAQLDKSGLPSDRFFAERPEGSVSTLKIQRTQQEDSAVYLCASREGTVGASDQPQHFGDGTRLSIL.

The chain carries TRBV6-5 and TRBJ2-1, with TRBD2 as a possible D gene (5 bases). V was trimmed by 5 bases and J by 15 bases, leaving 20 bases between them. CDR1 and CDR2 from the germline V gene are MNHEY and SVGAGI. The CDR3 is made up of 13 amino acids. CDR3 in DNA: TGTGCCAGCAGTGTCAATCGGGGTACCTTGTCGTTCTTC. Translating it yields CASSVNRGTLSFF.

The CDR3 region has the DNA TGTGCCAGCAGCCAAGTCGCCTCTAGGGACGGCACAGATACGCAGTATTTT. Protein product: CASSQVASRDGTDTQYF. V gene TRBV4-2 combines with J gene TRBJ2-3; the D call may be TRBD1 or TRBD2 (5 bases each). This CDR3 has 17 amino acids. V was clipped by 1 base and J by 1 base, with 15 bases between them. The germline CDR1 and CDR2 sequences are LGHNA and YNFKEQ.

V usage is TRBV5-1 and J usage is TRBJ1-4; 7 nucleotides agree with TRBD1. Germline CDR1 SGHRS, CDR2 YFSETQ. The V gene end was trimmed by 3 bases and the J gene end by 8 bases; junction bases not matched to a gene: 16. The CDR3 extends over 17 amino acids. CDR3: CASSSSEGAIRREKLFF. In nucleotides, the CDR3 is TGCGCCAGCAGCTCTTCAGAGGGGGCAATTCGAAGAGAAAAACTGTTTTTT.

The chain recombines TRBV29-1 with TRBJ2-1; 7 bases are shared with TRBD1. The CDR3 extends over 13 amino acids. Trimming removed 5 bases from V and 5 bases from J; junction bases left unmatched: 6. Germline CDR1 and CDR2: SQVTM and ANQGSEA. The CDR3 loop is CSVKDRMNNEQFF. Here the CDR3 DNA reads TGCAGCGTTAAGGACAGGATGAACAATGAGCAGTTCTTC.

This chain's CDR3 is CASSIFGRGGGNYGYTF. The CDR3 DNA reads TGTGCCAGTAGTATTTTCGGCAGGGGAGGTGGTAACTATGGCTACACCTTC. The chain carries TRBV19 and TRBJ1-2, with a weak D call TRBD1 (6 bases). The CDR3 has 17 amino acids. CDR1 LNHDA and CDR2 SQIVND come from the germline V gene (reference sequence). Deletions cut 3 bases from V and 1 base from J, with 18 bases between.

V gene TRBV27 combines with J gene TRBJ1-4; 8 nucleotides agree with TRBD1. V shed 5 bases, J shed 7 bases, and the junction held 6 bases outside the gene matches. The V gene's germline CDR1 is MNHEY and CDR2 SMNVEV (reference sequence). The CDR3 spans 14 residues. CDR3 DNA sequence: TGTGCCAGCAGTCTACGACAGGGGCGTGAAAAACTGTTTTTT. This translates into CASSLRQGREKLFF.

This clone was seen once. V gene TRBV7-2 combines with J gene TRBJ1-2; tentative D call: TRBD1 (5 bases). The germline V and J ends were trimmed by 4 bases and 7 bases, with 25 bases remaining between them. Germline V gives CDR1 SGHTA, CDR2 FQGNSA. This CDR3 contains 17 residues. The CDR3 nucleotides are TGTGCCAGCAGCTCTAAAACCGCCGCAGGGAGTGCCGGTGGCTACACCTTC. It encodes CASSSKTAAGSAGGYTF.

Worth noting for this clone: One junction end does not reproduce the germline sequence, and a read error may be involved. The chain carries TRBV30 and TRBJ2-1, with D perhaps matching TRBD1 (6 bases). From germline, CDR1 is GTSNPN and CDR2 SVGIG (reference sequence). The CDR3 consists of 13 residues. Written as DNA, the CDR3 is TGTGCCCGGAGTCAGGGGACCTACAATGAGCAGTTCTTC. Its translation is CARSQGTYNEQFF. The whole variable domain, remainder taken from reference TRBV30 and TRBJ2-1, is SQTIHQWPATLVQPVGSPLSLECTVEGTSNPNLYWYRQAAGRGLQLLFYSVGIGQISSEVPQNLSASRPQDRQFILSSKKLLLSDSGFYLCARSQGTYNEQFFGPGTRLTVL.

The gene calls are TRBV5-5 and TRBJ2-7; 7 bases are shared with TRBD1. In germline, CDR1 is SGHKS, CDR2 YYEKEE (reference sequence). The CDR3 sequence is 17 residues long. V shed 1 base, J shed 2 bases, and the junction held 12 bases outside the gene matches. In DNA, the CDR3 is TGTGCCAGCAGCTTGCGACAGGGTAAAAATGTCCCCTACGAGCAGTACTTC. It is translated as CASSLRQGKNVPYEQYF. Filled out from reference TRBV5-5 and TRBJ2-7, the complete variable domain reads DAGVTQSPTHLIKTRGQQVTLRCSPISGHKSVSWYQQVLGQGPQFIFQYYEKEERGRGNFPDRFSARQFPNYSSELNVNALLLGDSALYLCASSLRQGKNVPYEQYFGPGTRLTVT.

This chain joins TRBV21-1 and TRBJ1-2. TRBV21-1 is assigned pseudogene status. The CDR3 spans 17 residues. CDR3 protein: CASSKVGGHIVNYGYTF. The DNA for the CDR3 is TGTGCCAGCAGCAAAGTTGGAGGGCACATTGTTAACTATGGCTACACCTTC.

This chain connects TRBV9 to TRBJ1-5, with D perhaps TRBD1 (5 bases). This CDR3 is 15 amino acids long. The germline CDR1 and CDR2 sequences are SGDLS and YYNGEE. The V end lost 4 bases, the J end lost 4 bases, and 15 bases lay between the germline ends. The CDR3 DNA sequence: TGTGCCAGCAGCAGGGACTCCTCCGGGAATCAGCCCCAGCATTTT. Protein product: CASSRDSSGNQPQHF.

V usage is TRBV29-1 and J usage is TRBJ2-5; no clear D. V gave up 7 bases and J gave up 5 bases, with 14 bases separating them. In germline, CDR1 is SQVTM, CDR2 ANQGSEA. The CDR3 totals 12 residues. CDR3: CSGFGSSETQYF. Written as DNA, the CDR3 is TGCAGCGGTTTTGGTTCGAGTGAGACCCAGTACTTC.